This is a list of T cell receptor beta chains from one sample in a study of blood T cells in healthy people across ages. TCRdb used MiXCR to reprocess the 5' RACE reads, holding one entry per CDR3 protein. Among about 1.8 million distinct CDR3 sequences listed, around 48% were seen once. Sample: blood. The receptors come from a woman aged 40 to 50 in good health. CDR3s include the opening cysteine and the closing phenylalanine or tryptophan. Each record gives: clone size, V gene, D gene, J gene, CDR3 protein, CDR3 DNA. D genes are given only for firm matches. Expanded clones are given a class, and other clones once, few, many or no size at all.

NA,TRBV4-3,TRBD2,TRBJ2-3,CASSHGGGLARDTQYF,TGCGCCAGCAGCCACGGGGGGGGCCTTGCTCGTGATACGCAGTATTTT
NA,TRBV7-2,TRBD1,TRBJ2-2,CASSPSDRVRTGELFF,TGTGCCAGCAGCCCATCGGACAGGGTGCGGACCGGGGAGCTGTTTTTT
NA,TRBV11-2,NA,TRBJ1-2,CASSQSTASYGYTF,TGTGCCAGCAGCCAGTCGACCGCCAGCTATGGCTACACCTTC
NA,TRBV3-1,NA,TRBJ1-1,CASSQAGVWNTEAFF,TGTGCCAGCAGCCAAGCGGGGGTTTGGAACACTGAAGCTTTCTTT
NA,TRBV28,NA,TRBJ2-5,CASTVSVGAVETQYF,TGTGCCAGCACCGTGTCGGTGGGGGCTGTCGAGACCCAGTACTTC
NA,TRBV28,TRBD2,TRBJ2-1,CASSPRGIDNEQFF,TGTGCCAGCAGCCCGCGGGGGATCGACAATGAGCAGTTCTTC
many,TRBV12-3/TRBV12-4,TRBD2,TRBJ2-1,CASSRGGSYNEQFF,TGTGCCAGCAGCCGGGGGGGCTCCTACAATGAGCAGTTCTTC
few,TRBV7-2,NA,TRBJ2-7,CASSPGLKAYEQYF,TGTGCCAGCAGCCCCGGACTGAAAGCCTACGAGCAGTACTTC
NA,TRBV4-3,NA,TRBJ2-3,CASSQDMLVGGQDTQYF,TGCGCCAGCAGCCAAGATATGTTGGTGGGGGGGCAAGATACGCAGTATTTT
NA,TRBV5-1,NA,TRBJ1-6,CASSLQAGENSPLHF,TGCGCCAGCAGCTTGCAAGCAGGGGAAAATTCACCCCTCCACTTT
NA,TRBV5-1,NA,TRBJ2-3,CASSSGTLGDTQYF,TGCGCCAGCAGCTCCGGAACCTTGGGGGATACGCAGTATTTT
once,TRBV10-3,NA,TRBJ2-3,CAIGGVRTDTQYF,TGTGCCATCGGCGGGGTCCGGACAGATACGCAGTATTTT
few,TRBV7-2,NA,TRBJ2-5,CASSVARQETQYF,TGTGCCAGCAGCGTAGCGAGACAAGAGACCCAGTACTTC
few,TRBV27,TRBD1,TRBJ1-6,CASSLVHRDRNSPLHF,TGTGCCAGCAGTTTAGTGCACAGGGACAGGAATTCACCCCTCCACTTT
NA,TRBV6-1,NA,TRBJ1-6,CASRNSGASSYNSPLHF,TGTGCCAGCCGGAATTCCGGGGCGAGCTCCTATAATTCACCCCTCCACTTT
NA,TRBV6-6,NA,TRBJ1-4,CATVRSGATNEKLFF,TGTGCCACCGTCCGTTCGGGGGCAACTAATGAAAAACTGTTTTTT
NA,TRBV6-1,NA,TRBJ2-7,CASSPAGESYEQYF,TGTGCCAGCTCCCCGGCAGGGGAATCCTACGAGCAGTACTTC
NA,TRBV6-5,NA,TRBJ2-3,CASNGSPGTDTQYF,TGTGCCAGCAACGGGTCCCCGGGCACAGATACGCAGTATTTT
NA,TRBV29-1,NA,TRBJ2-1,CSVGTSFRNEQFF,TGCAGCGTGGGTACTAGTTTTCGGAATGAGCAGTTCTTC
NA,TRBV9,TRBD2,TRBJ2-7,CASSDPVAGRNYEQYF,TGTGCCAGCAGCGATCCTGTAGCGGGGAGAAACTACGAGCAGTACTTC
few,TRBV7-2,NA,TRBJ1-6,CASSLVGSVRDSPLHF,TGTGCCAGCAGCTTAGTAGGTTCCGTGAGGGATTCACCCCTCCACTTT
NA,TRBV12-3/TRBV12-4,TRBD1,TRBJ1-2,CASTRTGTGYTF,TGTGCCAGCACCCGGACAGGGACAGGCTACACCTTC
NA,TRBV20-1,NA,TRBJ2-1,CSARGGGAQNEQFF,TGCAGTGCTAGAGGGGGGGGGGCTCAGAATGAGCAGTTCTTC
few,TRBV6-2/TRBV6-3,TRBD2,TRBJ2-4,CASSILQTSGEQYF,TGTGCCAGCAGTATTCTACAGACCAGCGGGGAGCAGTACTTC
NA,TRBV6-6,NA,TRBJ1-6,CASSYEGGRSPLHF,TGTGCCAGCAGTTACGAGGGGGGTCGTTCACCCCTCCACTTT
NA,TRBV6-1,TRBD1,TRBJ2-7,CASDRTGYSYEQYF,TGTGCCAGCGACCGGACAGGGTATTCCTACGAGCAGTACTTC
NA,TRBV14,NA,TRBJ2-1,CASSQDGKRGDSYNEQFF,TGTGCCAGCAGCCAAGATGGAAAAAGGGGAGACTCCTACAATGAGCAGTTCTTC
NA,TRBV4-2,TRBD2,TRBJ2-3,CASSYKRGGGEDTQYF,TGTGCCAGCAGCTATAAGCGGGGGGGCGGGGAAGATACGCAGTATTTT
NA,TRBV20-1,TRBD1,TRBJ1-2,CSASRDRANYGYTF,TGCAGTGCTAGCCGGGACAGGGCAAACTATGGCTACACCTTC
few,TRBV27,NA,TRBJ2-3,CASIWGDMQYF,TGTGCCAGCATATGGGGTGATATGCAGTATTTT
NA,TRBV6-2/TRBV6-3,TRBD1,TRBJ2-7,CASRTPGQAYEQYF,TGTGCCAGCCGAACCCCGGGACAGGCCTACGAGCAGTACTTC
NA,TRBV11-2,TRBD2,TRBJ2-1,CASSSLGGTYNEQFF,TGTGCCAGCAGCTCCCTCGGGGGGACCTACAATGAGCAGTTCTTC
NA,TRBV9,NA,TRBJ2-6,CASSDGQIPPGANVLTF,TGTGCCAGCAGCGACGGACAGATCCCCCCTGGGGCCAACGTCCTGACTTTC
few,TRBV28,NA,TRBJ1-5,CASTPRRTGNQPQHF,TGTGCCAGCACCCCTCGTAGGACGGGCAATCAGCCCCAGCATTTT
NA,TRBV4-1,NA,TRBJ2-1,CASSLGLLRVTYNEQFF,TGCGCCAGCAGCCTGGGCCTTCTGCGGGTGACCTACAATGAGCAGTTCTTC
NA,TRBV28,NA,TRBJ2-5,CASSLDLSGRETQYF,TGTGCCAGCAGTTTAGATCTTTCGGGGAGAGAGACCCAGTACTTC
few,TRBV12-3/TRBV12-4,NA,TRBJ1-2,CASSLARAGDYGYTF,TGTGCCAGCAGTTTGGCTAGGGCGGGGGACTATGGCTACACCTTC
NA,TRBV28,TRBD1,TRBJ2-5,CASGGQGRGETQYF,TGTGCCAGTGGGGGACAGGGAAGGGGAGAGACCCAGTACTTC
NA,TRBV7-9,NA,TRBJ2-7,CASSFAASYEQYF,TGTGCCAGCAGCTTTGCGGCCTCCTACGAGCAGTACTTC
many,TRBV4-3,NA,TRBJ2-6,CASSQEIGGTGHVLTF,TGCGCCAGCAGCCAAGAAATAGGAGGGACGGGGCACGTCCTGACTTTC
few,TRBV6-2/TRBV6-3,NA,TRBJ2-7,CASSYSIDEQYF,TGTGCCAGCAGTTACTCGATAGACGAGCAGTACTTC
NA,TRBV3-1,NA,TRBJ1-4,CASSRIEEKLFF,TGTGCCAGCAGCCGGATAGAGGAAAAACTGTTTTTT
NA,TRBV4-3,TRBD2,TRBJ2-1,CASSRFPSGGGDNEQFF,TGCGCCAGCAGCCGCTTTCCCAGCGGGGGGGGTGACAATGAGCAGTTCTTC
few,TRBV20-1,NA,TRBJ1-2,CSASPAFGADGYTF,TGCAGTGCTAGCCCGGCTTTCGGGGCGGATGGCTACACCTTC
NA,TRBV28,NA,TRBJ2-7,CASSFSWGTYEQYF,TGTGCCAGCAGTTTCAGTTGGGGTACCTACGAGCAGTACTTC
few,TRBV12-3/TRBV12-4,NA,TRBJ2-1,CASRLGGGEQFF,TGTGCCAGCAGATTAGGGGGTGGTGAGCAGTTCTTC
NA,TRBV20-1,NA,TRBJ1-1,CSARDPRGNTEAFF,TGCAGTGCTAGAGACCCCCGGGGTAACACTGAAGCTTTCTTT
NA,TRBV27,NA,TRBJ2-7,CASSVVKGYEQYF,TGTGCCAGCAGTGTCGTAAAGGGCTACGAGCAGTACTTC
NA,TRBV5-1,TRBD2,TRBJ2-5,CASSFATGGLETQYF,TGCGCCAGCAGCTTCGCAACGGGGGGGCTGGAGACCCAGTACTTC
once,TRBV3-1,TRBD1,TRBJ1-6,CASSQVEDRLHF,TGTGCCAGCAGCCAAGTCGAGGACAGGCTCCACTTT
few,TRBV10-3,TRBD2,TRBJ2-3,CAISGSSGGGDTQYF,TGTGCCATCAGTGGAAGTAGCGGGGGAGGAGATACGCAGTATTTT
NA,TRBV4-3,NA,TRBJ2-3,CASSQNYHRTTDTQYF,TGCGCCAGCAGCCAAAACTACCACAGAACCACAGATACGCAGTATTTT
few,TRBV15,TRBD1,TRBJ2-1,CATSTRTGAANEQFF,TGTGCCACCAGCACTCGGACAGGGGCGGCTAATGAGCAGTTCTTC
NA,TRBV13,TRBD1,TRBJ2-4,CASSRKGQLKNIQYF,TGTGCCAGCAGCAGGAAGGGACAGCTTAAAAACATTCAGTACTTC